This is a list of T cell receptor beta chains from one sample in a study of T cells in Graves' hyperthyroidism and ophthalmopathy. One entry per CDR3 protein results from TCRdb running MiXCR on the multiplex PCR reads. This table holds 450,000 to 550,000 distinct CDR3 sequences, roughly a quarter found once. Sample: blood. All receptors derive from a woman younger than 45 with Graves' ophthalmopathy. The conserved cysteine and the conserved F or W are not part of the CDR3 here.

V gene: TRBV9; CDR3 protein: ASSYQGDRYGYT
V gene: TRBV20-1; CDR3 protein: SAKSNTGELF
V gene: TRBV12-3/TRBV12-4; CDR3 protein: ASSLDGAGGAYIKY
V gene: TRBV7-9; CDR3 protein: ASRPQSNTEAF
V gene: TRBV20-1; CDR3 protein: SATRREEGEQY
V gene: TRBV10-1; CDR3 protein: ASSNAGNTGELF
V gene: TRBV12-3/TRBV12-4; CDR3 protein: ASSSGAVYEQY
V gene: TRBV11-2; CDR3 protein: ASSLVGAETAYYGYT
V gene: TRBV11-2; CDR3 protein: ASSCILRALGNQPQH
V gene: TRBV19; CDR3 protein: ASSIDGGSNQPQH
V gene: TRBV9; CDR3 protein: ASSVFRGGRETQY
V gene: TRBV6-1; CDR3 protein: ASSEAGDYGYT
V gene: TRBV12-3/TRBV12-4; CDR3 protein: ASRNQSNQPQH
V gene: TRBV24-1; CDR3 protein: ATSEPTGTEAF
V gene: TRBV6-1; CDR3 protein: ASRVDRGAEAF
V gene: TRBV30; CDR3 protein: AWNAALTNYGYT
V gene: TRBV11-2; CDR3 protein: ASSHPGTYGYT
V gene: TRBV6-1; CDR3 protein: ASSGRDSYQPQH
V gene: TRBV6-1; CDR3 protein: ASRKTSGGAADTGELF
V gene: TRBV4-3; CDR3 protein: ASSPGQEGLNTEAF
V gene: TRBV19; CDR3 protein: ASRDRTNQETQY
V gene: TRBV20-1; CDR3 protein: SAPTENQPQH
V gene: TRBV6-1; CDR3 protein: ASIHGSPSYEQY
V gene: TRBV20-1; CDR3 protein: SARDALLNYGYT
V gene: TRBV2; CDR3 protein: GKVGANVLT
V gene: TRBV27; CDR3 protein: ASSMGLDIVELF
V gene: TRBV28; CDR3 protein: ASSPGQGRTA
V gene: TRBV6-5; CDR3 protein: ASSSQGAGGYT
V gene: TRBV27; CDR3 protein: ASSPRSPLTNSPLH
V gene: TRBV20-1; CDR3 protein: SAIAGGRDTGELF
V gene: TRBV27; CDR3 protein: ASGARDQPQH
V gene: TRBV15; CDR3 protein: ATSQTGTSVETQY
V gene: TRBV12-3/TRBV12-4; CDR3 protein: ASSLSEANTEAF
V gene: TRBV6-1; CDR3 protein: ASSEDGSGYGYT
V gene: TRBV7-3; CDR3 protein: ASSSHRESEAF
V gene: TRBV28; CDR3 protein: ASSPGQGTTYEQY
V gene: TRBV29-1; CDR3 protein: SAKTGGSGANVLT
V gene: TRBV29-1; CDR3 protein: SVWRGRDTEAF
V gene: TRBV29-1; CDR3 protein: SVEGRGGHTEAF
V gene: TRBV3-1; CDR3 protein: ASSHSGQGRETQY
V gene: TRBV7-3; CDR3 protein: ASSLSAGGATGELF
V gene: TRBV6-2/TRBV6-3; CDR3 protein: ASSYEEAGPYEQY
V gene: TRBV12-3/TRBV12-4; CDR3 protein: ASSLGHVESGNTIY